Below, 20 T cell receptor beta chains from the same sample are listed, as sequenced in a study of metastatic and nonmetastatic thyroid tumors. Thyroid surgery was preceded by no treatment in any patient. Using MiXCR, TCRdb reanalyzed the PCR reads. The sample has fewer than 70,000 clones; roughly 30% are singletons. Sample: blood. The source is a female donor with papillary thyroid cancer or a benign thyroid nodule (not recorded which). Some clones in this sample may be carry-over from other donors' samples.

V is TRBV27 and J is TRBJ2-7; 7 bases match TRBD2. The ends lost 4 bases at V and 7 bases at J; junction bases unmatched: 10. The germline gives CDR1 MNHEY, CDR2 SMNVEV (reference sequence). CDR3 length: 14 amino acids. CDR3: CASSSYGLVGEQYF. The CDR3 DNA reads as TGTGCCAGCAGTTCGTACGGACTAGTGGGTGAGCAGTACTTC.

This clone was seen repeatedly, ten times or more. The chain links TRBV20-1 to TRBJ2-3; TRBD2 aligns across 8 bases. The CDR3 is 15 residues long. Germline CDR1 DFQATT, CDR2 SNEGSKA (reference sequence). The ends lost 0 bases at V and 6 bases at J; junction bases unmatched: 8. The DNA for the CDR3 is TGCAGTGCTAGAGAGGGTAGCGGGATAACGGATACGCAGTATTTT. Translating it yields CSAREGSGITDTQYF.

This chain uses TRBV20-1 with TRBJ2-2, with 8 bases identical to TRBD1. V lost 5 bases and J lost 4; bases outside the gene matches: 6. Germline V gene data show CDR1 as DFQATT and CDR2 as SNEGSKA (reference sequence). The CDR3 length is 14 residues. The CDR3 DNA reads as TGCAGTGCTCCAAGGACAGGGACCACCGGGGAGCTGTTTTTT. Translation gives CSAPRTGTTGELFF.

The CDR3 bases are TGTGCCAGCGGGCGAGGTGGAGACTATGGCTACACCTTC. This encodes CASGRGGDYGYTF. The chain recombines TRBV6-1 with TRBJ1-2; D is uncertain. Deletions cut 8 bases from V and 3 bases from J, with 13 bases between. This CDR3 has 13 residues. Germline V CDR1 and CDR2: MNHNS, SASEGT.

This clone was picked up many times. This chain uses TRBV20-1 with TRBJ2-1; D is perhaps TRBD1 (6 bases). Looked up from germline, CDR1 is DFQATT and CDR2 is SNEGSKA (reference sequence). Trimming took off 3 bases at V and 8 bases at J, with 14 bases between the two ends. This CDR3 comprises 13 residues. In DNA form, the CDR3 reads TGCAGTGCTAGCCTGGACAGACCCCATGAGCAGTTCTTC. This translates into CSASLDRPHEQFF.

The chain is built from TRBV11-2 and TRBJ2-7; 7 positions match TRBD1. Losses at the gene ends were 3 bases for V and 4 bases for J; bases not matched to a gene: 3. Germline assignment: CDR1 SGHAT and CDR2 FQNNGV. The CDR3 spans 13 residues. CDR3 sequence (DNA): TGTGCCAGCAGCTTCGCAGGGGGTTACGAGCAGTACTTC. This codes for CASSFAGGYEQYF.

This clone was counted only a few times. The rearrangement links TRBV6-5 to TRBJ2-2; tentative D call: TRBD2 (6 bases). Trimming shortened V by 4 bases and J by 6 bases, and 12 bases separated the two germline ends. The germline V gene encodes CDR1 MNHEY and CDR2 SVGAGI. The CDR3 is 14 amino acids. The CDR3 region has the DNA TGTGCCAGCAGTTTTCGGGAGCGCGCCGGGGAGCTGTTTTTT. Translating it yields CASSFRERAGELFF.

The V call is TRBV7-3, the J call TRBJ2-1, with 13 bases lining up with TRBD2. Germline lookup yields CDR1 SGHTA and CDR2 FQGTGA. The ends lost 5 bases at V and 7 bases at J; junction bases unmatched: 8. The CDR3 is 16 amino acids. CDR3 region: CASSLRTSGSSNEQFF. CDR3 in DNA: TGTGCCAGCAGCCTAAGGACTAGCGGGAGTTCGAATGAGCAGTTCTTC. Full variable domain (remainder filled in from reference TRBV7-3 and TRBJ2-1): GAGVSQTPSNKVTEKGKYVELRCDPISGHTALYWYRQSLGQGPEFLIYFQGTGAADDSGLPNDRFFAVRPEGSVSTLKIQRTERGDSAVYLCASSLRTSGSSNEQFFGPGTRLTVL.

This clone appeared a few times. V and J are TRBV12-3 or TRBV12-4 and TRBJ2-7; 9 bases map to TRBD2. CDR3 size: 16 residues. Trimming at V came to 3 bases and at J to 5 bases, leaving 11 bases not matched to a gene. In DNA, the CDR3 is TGTGCCAGCAGTTTTGGGCTAGCGGGACTCATCGACGAGCAGTACTTC. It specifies CASSFGLAGLIDEQYF.

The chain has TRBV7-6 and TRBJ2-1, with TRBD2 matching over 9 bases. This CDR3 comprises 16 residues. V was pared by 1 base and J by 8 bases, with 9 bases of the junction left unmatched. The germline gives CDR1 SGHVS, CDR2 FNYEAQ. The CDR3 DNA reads TGTGCCAGCAGCTTAGAAGGGACTAGCTTTACATATGAGCAGTTCTTC. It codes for CASSLEGTSFTYEQFF.

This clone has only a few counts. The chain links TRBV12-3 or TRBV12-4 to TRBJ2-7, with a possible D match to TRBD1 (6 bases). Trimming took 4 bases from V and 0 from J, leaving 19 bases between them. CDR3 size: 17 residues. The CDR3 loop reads CASSSTFVGAPSYEQYF. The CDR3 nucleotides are TGTGCCAGCAGTTCCACCTTCGTGGGGGCCCCCTCCTACGAGCAGTACTTC.

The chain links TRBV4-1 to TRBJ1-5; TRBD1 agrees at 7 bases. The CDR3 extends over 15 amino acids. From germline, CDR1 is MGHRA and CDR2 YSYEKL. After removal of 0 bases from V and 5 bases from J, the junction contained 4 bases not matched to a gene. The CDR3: CASSQDGTAYQPQHF. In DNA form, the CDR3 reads TGCGCCAGCAGCCAAGACGGGACAGCTTATCAGCCCCAGCATTTT.

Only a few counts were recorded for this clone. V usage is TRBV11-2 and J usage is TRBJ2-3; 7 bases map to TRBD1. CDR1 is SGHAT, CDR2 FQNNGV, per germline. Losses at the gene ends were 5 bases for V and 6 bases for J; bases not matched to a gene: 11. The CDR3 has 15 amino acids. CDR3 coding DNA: TGTGCCAGCAGCCAAATGACAGGGTTTTCGGATACGCAGTATTTT. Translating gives CASSQMTGFSDTQYF.

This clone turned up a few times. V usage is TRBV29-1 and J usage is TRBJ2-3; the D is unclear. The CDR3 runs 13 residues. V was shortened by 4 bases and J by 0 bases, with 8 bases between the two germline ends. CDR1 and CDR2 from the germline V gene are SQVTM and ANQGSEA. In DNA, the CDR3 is TGCAGCGTTGCAATTCCTAGCACAGATACGCAGTATTTT. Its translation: CSVAIPSTDTQYF.

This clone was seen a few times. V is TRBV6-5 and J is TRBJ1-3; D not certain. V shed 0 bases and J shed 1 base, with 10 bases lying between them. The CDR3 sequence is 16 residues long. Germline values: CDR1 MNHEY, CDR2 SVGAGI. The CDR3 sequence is CASSYSMAVSGNTIYF. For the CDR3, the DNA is TGTGCCAGCAGTTACTCGATGGCTGTGTCTGGAAACACCATATATTTT.

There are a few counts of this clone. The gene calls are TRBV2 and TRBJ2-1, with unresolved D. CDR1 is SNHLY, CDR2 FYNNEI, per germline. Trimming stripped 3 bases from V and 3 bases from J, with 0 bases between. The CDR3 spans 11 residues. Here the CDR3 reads CASSDYNEQFF. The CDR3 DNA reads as TGTGCCAGCAGTGACTACAATGAGCAGTTCTTC.

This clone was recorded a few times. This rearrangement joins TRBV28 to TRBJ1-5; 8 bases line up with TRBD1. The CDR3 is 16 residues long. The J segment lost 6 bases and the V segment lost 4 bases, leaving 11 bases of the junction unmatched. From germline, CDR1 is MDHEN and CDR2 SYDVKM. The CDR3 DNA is TGTGCCAGCAGTTCTCCGGACAGGGCTGAGACTCAGCCCCAGCATTTT. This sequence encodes CASSSPDRAETQPQHF.

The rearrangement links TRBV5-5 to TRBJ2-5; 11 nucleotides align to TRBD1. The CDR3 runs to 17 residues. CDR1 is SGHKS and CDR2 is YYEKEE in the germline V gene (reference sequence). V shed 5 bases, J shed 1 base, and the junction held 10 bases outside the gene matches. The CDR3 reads CASSRSSGTGGQETQYF. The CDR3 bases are TGTGCCAGCAGTCGCTCCTCAGGGACAGGGGGCCAAGAGACCCAGTACTTC.

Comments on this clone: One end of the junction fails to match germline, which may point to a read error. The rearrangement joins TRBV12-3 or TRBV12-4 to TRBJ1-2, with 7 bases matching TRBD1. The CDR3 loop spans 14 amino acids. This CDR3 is CASSRGIWDYGYAF. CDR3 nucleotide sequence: TGTGCCAGCAGCAGGGGGATTTGGGACTATGGCTACGCCTTC.

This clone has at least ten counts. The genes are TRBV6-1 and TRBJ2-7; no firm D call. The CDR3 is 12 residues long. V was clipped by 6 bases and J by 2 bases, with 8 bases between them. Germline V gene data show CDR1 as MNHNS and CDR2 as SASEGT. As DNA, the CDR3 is TGTGCCAGCAGGAAGCAACCCTACGAGCAGTACTTC. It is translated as CASRKQPYEQYF.